This T cell receptor beta chain was captured by sequencing in a study of T cell responses to AZD1222 COVID-19 vaccine. TCRdb's copy holds only in-frame clones and misses some; the assay was immunoSEQ multiplex PCR. The data hold about 140,000 clones, with approximately 95% observed a single time. Study results and limitations: AZD1222 recipients seropositive at baseline numbered only five to seven. Only after the peak T cell response were repertoires sampled. An increase in Spike-specific TCR breadth and depth was observed after two AZD1222 doses.

Germline CDR1 is MNHEY and CDR2 is SVGAGI. The CDR3 has 14 residues. The V end was cut by 5 bases, the J end by 1 base, with 11 bases between. Comment on this clone: As yet, its antigen is unknown.

This chain connects TRBV6-5 to TRBJ1-2; possibly TRBD1 for D (5 bases). The sequenced sample was peripheral blood, obtained on day 0 of MenACWY control vaccination. The source is an adult in good health. The CDR3 is CASSTLGGNYGYTF. CDR3 bases: TGTGCCAGCAGTACCCTCGGGGGTAACTATGGCTACACCTTC.